The T cell receptor beta chain under discussion was sequenced for a study of T cell responses to AZD1222 COVID-19 vaccine. General study points: Within unmutated variant regions lay the reported targets of nearly half of spike-specific TCRs. None of the repertoires were sampled until the peak T cell response had passed.

The assay was immunoSEQ multiplex PCR, and TCRdb's table has in-frame clones only and misses some. The sample gives 80,000 or so clones, approximately 90% of which show up once; 4.5% to 5.5% is in the top ten. Notes on this clone: Its cognate antigen is unknown.

CDR1 and CDR2 from the germline V gene are ENHRY and SYGVKD. The CDR3 is made up of 14 amino acids. V lost 6 bases to trimming and J lost 3 bases; unmatched junction nucleotides: 5. The chain uses TRBV10-3 and TRBJ2-7, with 10 bases fitting TRBD1. This specimen consisted of peripheral blood, obtained on day 0 of MenACWY control vaccination. The receptor was isolated from an adult in good health. The CDR3 loop reads CAISPGTGDYEQYF. The DNA of the CDR3 is TGTGCCATCAGCCCCGGGACAGGGGACTACGAGCAGTACTTC.